One sample yielded the 21 T cell receptor beta chains listed below, sequenced in a study of technical replicates of blood from several donors. TCRdb keeps only in-frame clones here, not all; method: immunoSEQ multiplex PCR. The sample holds roughly 50,000 clones; around 93% are singletons and the top ten take around 4.4%. The sequencing sample was made of PBMCs. These receptor sequences come from a human donor in good health. Some clones in this sample may be carry-over from other donors' samples.

The chain combines TRBV4-2 with TRBJ1-6; TRBD1 matches at 7 bases. The germline V gene has CDR1 LGHNA and CDR2 YNFKEQ. Trimming cost V 2 bases and J 11 bases; bases outside gene matches: 12. The CDR3 loop spans 16 amino acids. CDR3: CASSQLRDSKNTPLHF. Written as DNA, the CDR3 is TGTGCCAGCAGCCAATTAAGGGACAGCAAAAACACACCCCTCCACTTT.

The chain is built from TRBV7-2 and TRBJ2-7; 7 nucleotides align to TRBD2. The V gene's germline CDR1 is SGHTA and CDR2 FQGNSA. V trimming: 6 bases; J trimming: 3 bases; junction bases outside the gene matches: 5. There are 13 residues in the CDR3. DNA of the CDR3: TGTGCCAGCAGGGGGGAGGGAGTCTACGAGCAGTACTTC. This translates into CASRGEGVYEQYF.

This clone was found once. The V call is TRBV5-1, the J call TRBJ1-4, with D maybe TRBD1 (6 bases). Germline lookup yields CDR1 SGHRS and CDR2 YFSETQ. CDR3 length equals 15 residues. Trimming shortened V by 6 bases and J by 3 bases, and 15 bases separated the two germline ends. The CDR3 DNA sequence: TGCGCCAGCAAACTAGTACAGGGCTCTAATGAAAAACTGTTTTTT. It translates to CASKLVQGSNEKLFF.

This clone was seen once. The chain uses TRBV27 and TRBJ2-7; weak D call: TRBD1 (5 bases). CDR3 length: 16 residues. V was trimmed by 3 bases and J by 2 bases, leaving 17 bases between them. Germline V gene data show CDR1 as MNHEY and CDR2 as SMNVEV (reference sequence). As DNA, the CDR3 is TGTGCCAGCAGTTTTTTTCCGCGACAGAGCCCCTACGAGCAGTACTTC. This sequence encodes CASSFFPRQSPYEQYF.

The rearrangement uses TRBV7-7 and TRBJ2-5; maybe TRBD1 (5 bases). CDR1 is SSHAT, CDR2 FNYEAQ, per germline (reference sequence). V dropped 6 bases and J dropped 0 bases, with 8 bases sitting between them. This CDR3 has 13 residues. CDR3 protein: CASSRQHQETQYF. In DNA form, the CDR3 reads TGTGCCAGCAGTCGACAGCACCAAGAGACCCAGTACTTC. Full variable domain (rest looked up from reference TRBV7-7 and TRBJ2-5): GAGVSQSPRYKVTKRGQDVTLRCDPISSHATLYWYQQALGQGPEFLTYFNYEAQPDKSGLPSDRFSAERPEGSISTLTIQRTEQRDSAMYRCASSRQHQETQYFGPGTRLLVL.

This clone was seen only once. The CDR3 nucleotides are TGTGCCAGCAGCGTAGGGGCAGGGGACTACTACGAGCAGTACTTC. This gives the protein CASSVGAGDYYEQYF. V usage is TRBV9 and J usage is TRBJ2-7; tentative D call: TRBD2 (7 bases). The germline V and J ends were trimmed by 0 bases and 3 bases, with 13 bases remaining between them. Per the germline V gene, CDR1 is SGDLS and CDR2 is YYNGEE. The CDR3 totals 15 residues.

This rearrangement joins TRBV30 to TRBJ2-1, with D uncertain. Germline values: CDR1 GTSNPN, CDR2 SVGIG (reference sequence). The CDR3 has 11 amino acids. Trimming removed 0 bases at V and 10 bases at J, with 7 bases between. The CDR3 here is CAWSVASEQFF. The CDR3, as DNA: TGTGCCTGGAGTGTGGCTTCCGAGCAGTTCTTC.

This clone has just a few counts. J is TRBJ2-5 and V is TRBV5-4, with 7 positions matching TRBD2. The CDR3 is 12 amino acids. CDR1 is SGHNT, CDR2 YYREEE, per germline (reference sequence). Trimming removed 8 bases from V and 5 bases from J; junction bases left unmatched: 6. The CDR3 here is CASRLALETQYF. CDR3 in DNA: TGTGCCAGTAGACTAGCTTTGGAGACCCAGTACTTC.

This chain connects TRBV29-1 to TRBJ2-1; TRBD2 aligns across 7 bases. This CDR3 region has 14 residues. V lost 4 bases, J lost 1 base, and 4 bases stayed unmatched. In germline, CDR1 is SQVTM, CDR2 ANQGSEA. CDR3 sequence (DNA): TGCAGCGTTGTTGGGCGGGAGTCCTACAATGAGCAGTTCTTC. Translating gives CSVVGRESYNEQFF.

The chain uses TRBV15 and TRBJ1-2; D gene uncertain. Looked up from germline, CDR1 is LNHNV and CDR2 is YYDKDF (reference sequence). The V and J ends lost 0 bases and 6 bases respectively, with 14 bases between them. The CDR3 extends over 15 amino acids. The CDR3 protein is CATSRDLEGIHGYTF. The CDR3 DNA reads TGTGCCACCAGCAGAGATCTTGAGGGTATCCATGGCTACACCTTC.

The chain uses TRBV20-1 and TRBJ1-2; no clear D. Per germline, CDR1 DFQATT and CDR2 SNEGSKA (reference sequence). V lost 5 bases to trimming and J lost 8 bases, with 12 bases between them. This CDR3 has 11 residues. CDR3 in amino acids: CSARLAAGYTF. The DNA for the CDR3 is TGCAGTGCTCGTCTCGCTGCGGGCTACACCTTC.

The V gene is TRBV6-1, the J gene TRBJ2-1; D not resolved. Germline V CDR1 and CDR2: MNHNS, SASEGT. This CDR3 region has 10 residues. The V end was cut by 8 bases, the J end by 10 bases, with 9 bases between. CDR3 sequence reads: CASSLGEQFF. The CDR3 DNA reads TGTGCCAGCTCTCTCGGGGAGCAGTTCTTC.

CDR3 DNA: TGTGCCAGCAGGTTAAGCGGGGGGCCGGGAGAGACCCAGTACTTC. Protein sequence: CASRLSGGPGETQYF. The chain is built from TRBV5-6 and TRBJ2-5; TRBD2 aligns across 9 bases. This CDR3 is 15 amino acids long. V lost 5 bases and J lost 4; bases outside the gene matches: 9. The germline V gene encodes CDR1 SGHDT and CDR2 YYEEEE.

The chain couples TRBV5-1 to TRBJ1-6, with a weak D call TRBD1 (6 bases). This CDR3 spans 14 amino acids. Germline V lookup: CDR1 SGHRS, CDR2 YFSETQ. V shed 3 bases and J shed 7 bases, with 11 bases lying between them. The CDR3: CASSWGGQNSPLHF. CDR3 coding DNA: TGCGCCAGCAGCTGGGGGGGGCAGAATTCACCCCTCCACTTT.

The chain recombines TRBV29-1 with TRBJ1-1, with 8 bases identical to TRBD1. The V segment lost 3 bases and the J segment 7 bases; nucleotides outside the gene matches: 7. Germline V gene data show CDR1 as SQVTM and CDR2 as ANQGSEA. CDR3 size: 13 residues. CDR3 DNA: TGCAGCGTTGAGGGACAGGCAACCTATGAAGCTTTCTTT. Protein sequence: CSVEGQATYEAFF.

The rearrangement links TRBV18 to TRBJ1-5; 10 bases align to TRBD1. The germline V gene encodes CDR1 KGHSH and CDR2 LQKENI. CDR3 length: 14 amino acids. The J segment lost 6 bases and the V segment lost 3 bases, leaving 2 bases of the junction unmatched. CDR3 amino acids: CASSPDRGGQPQHF. As DNA, the CDR3 is TGTGCCAGCTCACCGGACAGGGGGGGTCAGCCCCAGCATTTT. Supplemented by reference TRBV18 and TRBJ1-5, the full variable domain reads NAGVMQNPRHLVRRRGQEARLRCSPMKGHSHVYWYRQLPEEGLKFMVYLQKENIIDESGMPKERFSAEFPKEGPSILRIQQVVRGDSAAYFCASSPDRGGQPQHFGDGTRLSIL.

V is TRBV4-2 and J is TRBJ2-5; 7 nucleotides agree with TRBD1. Germline-derived CDR1 and CDR2 are LGHNA and YNFKEQ. V lost 1 base and J lost 5; bases outside the gene matches: 4. The CDR3 consists of 14 residues. The DNA for the CDR3 is TGTGCCAGCAGCCAAGGATTAGGGGGCGAGACCCAGTACTTC. Protein product: CASSQGLGGETQYF.

The chain links TRBV4-2 to TRBJ1-1; maybe TRBD1 (5 bases). V was trimmed by 3 bases and J by 10 bases, leaving 18 bases between them. The CDR3 sequence is 14 residues long. Germline-derived CDR1 and CDR2 are LGHNA and YNFKEQ. In DNA form, the CDR3 reads TGTGCCAGCAGCCAGGGGGGTCCTCATTCGCTAGCTTTCTTT. Its translation is CASSQGGPHSLAFF.

The genes are TRBV19 and TRBJ2-7; 7 bases agree with TRBD1. The CDR3 has 14 amino acids. The germline CDR1 and CDR2 sequences are LNHDA and SQIVND (reference sequence). V lost 1 base, J lost 7 bases, and 7 bases stayed unmatched. This CDR3 reads CASSIGGQADEQYF. The CDR3 DNA follows: TGTGCCAGTAGTATAGGAGGACAGGCTGATGAGCAGTACTTC.

The chain combines TRBV15 with TRBJ2-6, with D perhaps TRBD1 (6 bases). V shed 8 bases and J shed 2 bases, with 13 bases lying between them. This CDR3 contains 15 residues. Looked up from germline, CDR1 is LNHNV and CDR2 is YYDKDF (reference sequence). The CDR3 DNA is TGTGCCACCGCTGAGGGGGAAGCTGGGGCCAACGTCCTGACTTTC. Encoded protein: CATAEGEAGANVLTF.

The CDR3 DNA reads as TGTGCCAGCAGCAGATTAACTAGCGGGAGTCGCGAGCAGTACTTC. It specifies CASSRLTSGSREQYF. This sequence joins TRBV5-4 and TRBJ2-7; the match to TRBD2 covers 11 bases. Germline lookup yields CDR1 SGHNT and CDR2 YYREEE (reference sequence). The CDR3 sequence is 15 residues long. The trim removed 4 bases at V and 6 bases at J, leaving 9 bases unmatched.